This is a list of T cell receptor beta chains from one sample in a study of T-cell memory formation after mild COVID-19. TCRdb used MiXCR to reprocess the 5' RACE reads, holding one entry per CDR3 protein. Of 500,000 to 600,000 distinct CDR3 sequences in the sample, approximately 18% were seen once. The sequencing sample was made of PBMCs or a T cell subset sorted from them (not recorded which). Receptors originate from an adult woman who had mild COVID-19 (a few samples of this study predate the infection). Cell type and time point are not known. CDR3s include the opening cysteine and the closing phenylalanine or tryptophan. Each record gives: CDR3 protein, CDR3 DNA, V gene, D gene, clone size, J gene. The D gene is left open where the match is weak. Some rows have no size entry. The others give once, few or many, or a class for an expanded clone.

CDR3aa: CASSSEQGSGANVLTF; CDR3nt: TGTGCCAGCAGCTCGGAACAGGGATCTGGGGCCAACGTCCTGACTTTC; v_gene: TRBV5-4; d_gene: NA; abundance: NA; j_gene: TRBJ2-6
CDR3aa: CAWSNGLAGAYEQYF; CDR3nt: TGTGCCTGGAGTAACGGACTAGCGGGGGCCTACGAGCAGTACTTC; v_gene: TRBV30; d_gene: TRBD2; abundance: NA; j_gene: TRBJ2-7
CDR3aa: CASSLAPSGGADEQYF; CDR3nt: TGCGCCAGCAGCTTGGCTCCGAGCGGGGGGGCTGACGAGCAGTACTTC; v_gene: TRBV5-1; d_gene: TRBD2; abundance: few; j_gene: TRBJ2-7
CDR3aa: CASSHIAGGPSSTDTQYF; CDR3nt: TGCGCCAGCAGCCATATAGCGGGGGGGCCCTCTAGCACAGATACGCAGTATTTT; v_gene: TRBV4-1; d_gene: TRBD2; abundance: few; j_gene: TRBJ2-3
CDR3aa: CASRETRGPGETQYF; CDR3nt: TGTGCCAGCAGAGAGACAAGGGGGCCAGGAGAGACCCAGTACTTC; v_gene: TRBV7-2; d_gene: TRBD1; abundance: many; j_gene: TRBJ2-5
CDR3aa: CASSFTMGQNYGYTF; CDR3nt: TGTGCCAGCAGTTTCACCATGGGACAGAACTATGGCTACACCTTC; v_gene: TRBV6-6; d_gene: TRBD1; abundance: NA; j_gene: TRBJ1-2
CDR3aa: CATRREQYF; CDR3nt: TGTGCCACCAGGCGCGAGCAGTACTTC; v_gene: TRBV24-1; d_gene: NA; abundance: few; j_gene: TRBJ2-7
CDR3aa: CSVIKVGGGRGAYNEQFF; CDR3nt: TGCAGCGTTATCAAGGTGGGAGGAGGTCGCGGGGCCTACAATGAGCAGTTCTTC; v_gene: TRBV29-1; d_gene: NA; abundance: NA; j_gene: TRBJ2-1
CDR3aa: CASSPEGQGAETQYF; CDR3nt: TGTGCCAGCAGTCCTGAGGGGCAGGGAGCGGAGACCCAGTACTTC; v_gene: TRBV12-3/TRBV12-4; d_gene: NA; abundance: few; j_gene: TRBJ2-5
CDR3aa: CATSARRGLAVNNEQFF; CDR3nt: TGTGCCACCAGCGCAAGGAGGGGACTAGCGGTAAACAATGAGCAGTTCTTC; v_gene: TRBV15; d_gene: TRBD2; abundance: NA; j_gene: TRBJ2-1
CDR3aa: CASSSVRTEGEQFF; CDR3nt: TGTGCCAGCAGCTCCGTACGGACAGAGGGTGAGCAGTTCTTC; v_gene: TRBV11-3; d_gene: NA; abundance: few; j_gene: TRBJ2-1
CDR3aa: CASSPDYRRTEAFF; CDR3nt: TGTGCCAGCAGCCCCGACTACCGAAGGACTGAAGCTTTCTTT; v_gene: TRBV7-2; d_gene: NA; abundance: NA; j_gene: TRBJ1-1